This is a list of T cell receptor beta chains from one sample in a study of memory CD4+ T cells and cytomegalovirus serostatus. Generated by immunoSEQ multiplex PCR, the TCRdb table keeps only in-frame clones and is missing some. The data contain about 25,000 clones, around 75% of them seen just once; the ten biggest clones take up over 0.95%. The specimen was memory CD4+ T cells from blood. These receptors were obtained from an adult in good health and CMV-seronegative. CDR3s include the opening cysteine and the closing phenylalanine or tryptophan. D genes are given only for firm matches. Clone size is not always given. Where it is, it says once, few, many or a class for expanded clones.

D gene,J gene,clone size,V gene,CDR3 protein,CDR3 DNA
TRBD1,TRBJ2-2,-,TRBV11-2,CASSLVSGTGTAGELFF,TGTGCCAGCAGCTTAGTCTCCGGGACAGGGACCGCCGGGGAGCTGTTTTTT
TRBD2,TRBJ2-4,once,TRBV29-1,CSAAGLLAKNIQYF,TGCAGCGCAGCGGGGCTGTTAGCCAAAAACATTCAGTACTTC
-,TRBJ1-1,-,TRBV7-2,CASSVQGMGTEAFF,TGTGCCAGCAGCGTCCAGGGTATGGGCACTGAAGCTTTCTTT
-,TRBJ1-5,-,TRBV6-4,CASVGGEVSQPQHF,TGTGCCAGCGTGGGGGGGGAGGTAAGTCAGCCCCAGCATTTT
-,TRBJ2-3,-,TRBV7-8,CASSLEAWGTDTQYF,TGTGCCAGCAGCTTAGAGGCGTGGGGCACAGATACGCAGTATTTT
TRBD1,TRBJ1-4,-,TRBV6-6,CASKNRGSEKLFF,TGTGCCAGCAAAAACAGGGGAAGTGAAAAACTGTTTTTT
TRBD1,TRBJ1-1,-,TRBV11-2,CASSYDRGEAFF,TGTGCCAGCAGCTATGACAGGGGTGAAGCTTTCTTT
-,TRBJ1-1,-,TRBV28,CASSLPGLTREAFF,TGTGCCAGCAGTCTGCCGGGACTTACGCGTGAAGCTTTCTTT
TRBD1,TRBJ1-1,-,TRBV5-1,CASSFTGGGGTEAFF,TGCGCCAGCAGCTTTACAGGGGGCGGCGGAACTGAAGCTTTCTTT
-,TRBJ2-3,-,TRBV7-2,CASSVSTDTQYF,TGTGCCAGCAGCGTCAGCACAGATACGCAGTATTTT
-,TRBJ1-5,-,TRBV21-1,CASSKGNRGSVYSNQPQHF,TGTGCCAGCAGCAAAGGAAACAGGGGCAGCGTATATAGCAATCAGCCCCAGCATTTT
-,TRBJ1-2,few,TRBV10-3,CAISESMGGNYGYTF,TGTGCCATCAGTGAGTCGATGGGCGGGAACTATGGCTACACCTTC
-,TRBJ2-7,-,TRBV5-6,CASSLKHGLYEQYF,TGTGCCAGCAGCTTGAAGCATGGGCTCTACGAGCAGTACTTC
-,TRBJ2-1,-,TRBV28,CASIEGPGAYNEQFF,TGTGCCAGCATAGAGGGGCCTGGCGCCTACAATGAGCAGTTCTTC
-,TRBJ1-1,-,TRBV5-1,CASSVDRPNTEAFF,TGCGCCAGCAGCGTCGACAGACCGAACACTGAAGCTTTCTTT
-,TRBJ1-5,-,TRBV5-5,CASSLSDSYTRINQPQHF,TGTGCCAGCAGCTTGAGTGACAGTTATACCCGAATTAATCAGCCCCAGCATTTT
-,TRBJ1-2,-,TRBV4-2,CASSQVEGDHGYTF,TGTGCCAGCAGCCAAGTTGAAGGGGATCATGGCTACACCTTC
-,TRBJ2-2,-,TRBV2,CASTVGNTGELFF,TGTGCCAGCACAGTCGGAAACACCGGGGAGCTGTTTTTT
TRBD1,TRBJ1-2,-,TRBV19,CASSENRGRAYGYTF,TGTGCCAGTAGTGAAAACAGGGGGCGCGCCTATGGCTACACCTTC
-,TRBJ1-1,-,TRBV27,CASSLSGVLGTEAFF,TGTGCCAGCAGTCTATCAGGGGTTCTGGGTACTGAAGCTTTCTTT
-,TRBJ1-5,few,TRBV6-1,CASSEQGSSNQPQHF,TGTGCCAGCAGTGAACAGGGGAGTAGCAATCAGCCCCAGCATTTT
-,TRBJ1-1,few,TRBV9,CASSVGPGNTEAFF,TGTGCCAGCAGCGTAGGGCCAGGGAACACTGAAGCTTTCTTT
-,TRBJ2-7,-,TRBV6-6,CASTKTSSYEQYF,TGTGCCAGCACCAAAACGAGTTCCTACGAGCAGTACTTC
-,TRBJ1-1,-,TRBV6-5,CASSYSLGNTEAFF,TGTGCCAGCAGTTACTCTCTCGGCAACACTGAAGCTTTCTTT
TRBD1,TRBJ1-1,-,TRBV7-2,CASSLDLTGANTEAFF,TGTGCCAGCAGCTTAGATTTGACAGGGGCCAACACTGAAGCTTTCTTT
-,TRBJ2-7,-,TRBV7-9,CASSLTQFEQYF,TGTGCCAGCAGCTTAACCCAGTTCGAGCAGTACTTC
TRBD1,TRBJ1-2,-,TRBV2,CASRGGQGGRGYTF,TGTGCCAGCAGAGGGGGACAGGGGGGAAGAGGCTACACCTTC
-,TRBJ2-3,-,TRBV30,CAWSTPTATLAQYF,TGTGCCTGGAGTACCCCAACAGCCACGCTGGCGCAGTATTTT
-,TRBJ1-1,-,TRBV4-1,CASSQGLVNTEAFF,TGCGCCAGCAGCCAAGGACTGGTGAACACTGAAGCTTTCTTT
TRBD1,TRBJ1-2,once,TRBV7-9,CASSLVGGQVASQGYTF,TGTGCCAGCAGCTTAGTTGGAGGACAGGTGGCATCGCAAGGCTACACCTTC
TRBD1,TRBJ1-1,few,TRBV5-1,CASSLTGTADEAFF,TGCGCCAGCAGCTTGACCGGGACAGCAGATGAAGCTTTCTTT
-,TRBJ2-7,-,TRBV6-1,CASKTVNYEQYF,TGTGCCAGCAAGACAGTAAACTACGAGCAGTACTTC
-,TRBJ2-6,-,TRBV11-1,CASSSGTTGSGANVLTF,TGTGCCAGCAGCTCCGGGACAACGGGCTCTGGGGCCAACGTCCTGACTTTC
-,TRBJ1-3,-,TRBV5-8,CASSLVGGVGSGNTIYF,TGTGCCAGCAGCTTGGTGGGAGGGGTTGGGTCTGGAAACACCATATATTTT
-,TRBJ1-3,-,TRBV2,CASTSYSFSGNTIYF,TGTGCCAGCACTTCCTACAGTTTTTCTGGAAACACCATATATTTT
TRBD1,TRBJ1-1,-,TRBV29-1,CSVDRQGGEAFF,TGCAGCGTTGATCGACAGGGGGGTGAAGCTTTCTTT